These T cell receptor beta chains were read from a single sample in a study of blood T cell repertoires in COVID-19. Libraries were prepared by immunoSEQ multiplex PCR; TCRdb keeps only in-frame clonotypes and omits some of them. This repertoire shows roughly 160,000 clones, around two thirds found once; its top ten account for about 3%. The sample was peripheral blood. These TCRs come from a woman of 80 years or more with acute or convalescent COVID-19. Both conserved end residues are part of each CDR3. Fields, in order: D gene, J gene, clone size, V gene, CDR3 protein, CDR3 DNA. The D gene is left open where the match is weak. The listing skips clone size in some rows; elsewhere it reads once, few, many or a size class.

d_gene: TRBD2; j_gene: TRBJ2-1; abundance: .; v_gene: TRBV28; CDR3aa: CASRGLAGVGGHSDEQFF; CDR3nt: TGTGCGTCGCGGGGACTAGCGGGAGTAGGGGGACACAGCGATGAGCAGTTCTTC
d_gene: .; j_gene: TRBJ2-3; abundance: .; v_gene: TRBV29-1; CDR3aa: CSAKPTRLTDTQYF; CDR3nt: TGCAGCGCCAAACCCACGCGCCTCACAGATACGCAGTATTTT
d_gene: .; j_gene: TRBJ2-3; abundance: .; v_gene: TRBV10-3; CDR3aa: CAISESSSSARGTQYF; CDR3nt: TGTGCCATCAGTGAGTCGAGTAGCAGCGCGCGAGGTACGCAGTATTTT
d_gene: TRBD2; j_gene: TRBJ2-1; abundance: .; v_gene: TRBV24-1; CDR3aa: CATSDRSGRTYNEQFF; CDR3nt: TGTGCCACCAGTGATCGAAGCGGGAGGACCTACAATGAGCAGTTCTTC
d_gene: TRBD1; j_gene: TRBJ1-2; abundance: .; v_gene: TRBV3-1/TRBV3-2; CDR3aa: CASGGSNYGYTF; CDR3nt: TGTGCCTCAGGGGGATCTAACTATGGCTACACCTTC
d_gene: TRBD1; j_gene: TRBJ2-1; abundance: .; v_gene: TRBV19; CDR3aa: CASSILARGFDNEQFF; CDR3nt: TGTGCCAGTAGTATACTCGCCAGGGGGTTCGACAATGAGCAGTTCTTC
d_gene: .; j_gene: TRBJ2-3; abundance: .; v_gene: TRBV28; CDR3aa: CASSFRERNTDTQYF; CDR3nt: TGTGCCAGCAGTTTTCGGGAGCGGAACACAGATACGCAGTATTTT
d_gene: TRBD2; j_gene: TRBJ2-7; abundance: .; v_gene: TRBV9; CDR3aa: CASSVAGGDMYEQYF; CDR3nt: TGTGCCAGCAGCGTAGCGGGAGGGGACATGTACGAGCAGTACTTC
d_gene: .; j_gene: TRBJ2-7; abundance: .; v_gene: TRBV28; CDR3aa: CASSLLAEISYEQYF; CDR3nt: TGTGCCAGCAGTTTATTAGCGGAGATCTCCTACGAGCAGTACTTC
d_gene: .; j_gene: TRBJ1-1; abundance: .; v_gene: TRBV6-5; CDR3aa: CASRGLVNTEAFF; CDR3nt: TGTGCCAGCCGAGGGTTGGTGAACACTGAAGCTTTCTTT
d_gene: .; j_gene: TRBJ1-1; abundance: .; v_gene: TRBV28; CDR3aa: CASRGSGDSYVAAFF; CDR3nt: TGTGCCAGCAGGGGGTCCGGGGACTCATACGTTGCAGCTTTCTTT
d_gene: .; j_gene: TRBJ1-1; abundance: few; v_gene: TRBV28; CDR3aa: CASSLTVEGTEAFF; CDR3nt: TGTGCCAGCAGTTTAACCGTCGAGGGCACTGAAGCTTTCTTT
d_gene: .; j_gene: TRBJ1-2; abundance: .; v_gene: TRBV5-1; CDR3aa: CASSPLGGDNYGYTF; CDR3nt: TGCGCCAGCAGCCCCCTGGGAGGAGATAACTATGGCTACACCTTC
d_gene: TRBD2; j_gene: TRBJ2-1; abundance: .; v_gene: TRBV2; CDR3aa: CASTLGLADYNEQFF; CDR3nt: TGTGCCAGCACCCTGGGACTAGCGGACTACAATGAGCAGTTCTTC
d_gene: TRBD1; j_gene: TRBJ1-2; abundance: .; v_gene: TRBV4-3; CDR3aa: CASSQATGGLGYTF; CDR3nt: TGCGCCAGCAGCCAAGCTACAGGGGGACTTGGCTACACCTTC
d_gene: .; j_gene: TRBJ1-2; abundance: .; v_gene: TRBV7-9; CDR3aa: CASSLGGDEGGYTF; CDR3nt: TGTGCCAGCAGCTTAGGTGGGGATGAGGGTGGCTACACCTTC
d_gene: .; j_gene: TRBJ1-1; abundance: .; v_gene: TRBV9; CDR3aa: CASSVAEGLTEAFF; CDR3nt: TGTGCCAGCAGCGTAGCGGAGGGACTTACTGAAGCTTTCTTT
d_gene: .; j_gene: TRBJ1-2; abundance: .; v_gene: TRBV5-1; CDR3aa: CASSGGGRGYGYTF; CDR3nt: TGCGCCAGCAGTGGGGGCGGTCGGGGCTATGGCTACACCTTC
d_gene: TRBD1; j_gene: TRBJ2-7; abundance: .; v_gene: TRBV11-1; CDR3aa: CASTPSDRGPYEQYF; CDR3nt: TGTGCCAGCACTCCATCCGACAGGGGCCCCTACGAGCAGTACTTC
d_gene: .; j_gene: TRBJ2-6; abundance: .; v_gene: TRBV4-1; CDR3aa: CASSRGEAGPGANVLTF; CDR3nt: TGCGCCAGCAGCCGTGGGGAGGCAGGGCCTGGGGCCAACGTCCTGACTTTC
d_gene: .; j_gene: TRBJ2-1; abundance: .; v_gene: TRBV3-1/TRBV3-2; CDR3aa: CASSQDVAPIRNEQFF; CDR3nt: TGTGCCAGCAGCCAAGATGTAGCGCCCATCCGCAATGAGCAGTTCTTC
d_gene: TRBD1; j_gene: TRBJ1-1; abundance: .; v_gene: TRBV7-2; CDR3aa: CASRTQGDTEAFF; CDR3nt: TGTGCCAGCAGGACACAGGGGGACACTGAAGCTTTCTTT
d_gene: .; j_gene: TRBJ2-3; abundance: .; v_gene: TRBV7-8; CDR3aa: CASSQQGSADTQYF; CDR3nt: TGTGCCAGCAGCCAACAGGGATCCGCAGATACGCAGTATTTT
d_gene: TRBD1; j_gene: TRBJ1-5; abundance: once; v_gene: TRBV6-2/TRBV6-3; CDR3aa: CASSSTGVIQPQHF; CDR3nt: TGTGCCAGCAGTTCAACAGGGGTTATTCAGCCCCAGCATTTT
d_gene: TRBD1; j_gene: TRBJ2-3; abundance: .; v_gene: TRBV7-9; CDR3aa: CASSLWTGSTDTQYF; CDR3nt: TGTGCCAGCAGCTTGTGGACAGGGAGCACAGATACGCAGTATTTT
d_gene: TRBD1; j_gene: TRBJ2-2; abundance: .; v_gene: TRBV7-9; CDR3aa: CASSNLDRVGTGELFF; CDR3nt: TGTGCCAGCAGCAATTTGGACAGGGTAGGCACCGGGGAGCTGTTTTTT
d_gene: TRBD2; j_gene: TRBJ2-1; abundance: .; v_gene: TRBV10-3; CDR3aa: CAIKGGTSGINEQFF; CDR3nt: TGTGCCATCAAAGGAGGGACTAGCGGGATCAATGAGCAGTTCTTC
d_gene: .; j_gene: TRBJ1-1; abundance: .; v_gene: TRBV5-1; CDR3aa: CASSLGANTEAFF; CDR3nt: TGCGCCAGCAGCTTGGGGGCGAACACTGAAGCTTTCTTT
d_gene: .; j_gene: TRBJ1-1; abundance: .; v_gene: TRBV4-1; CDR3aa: CASSQDIGASFTEAFF; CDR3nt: TGCGCCAGCAGCCAAGATATAGGGGCGTCGTTCACTGAAGCTTTCTTT
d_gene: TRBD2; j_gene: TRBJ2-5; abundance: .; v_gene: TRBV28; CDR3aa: CASRGAGGGQETQYF; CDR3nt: TGTGCCAGCAGGGGAGCGGGAGGAGGGCAAGAGACCCAGTACTTC
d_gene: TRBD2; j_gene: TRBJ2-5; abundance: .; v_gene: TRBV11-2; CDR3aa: CASSAGGDETQYF; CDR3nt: TGTGCCAGCAGCGCCGGGGGGGATGAGACCCAGTACTTC
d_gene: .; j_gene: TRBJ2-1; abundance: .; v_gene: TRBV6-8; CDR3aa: CASTIAGWDEQFF; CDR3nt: TGTGCCAGCACAATCGCGGGATGGGATGAGCAGTTCTTC
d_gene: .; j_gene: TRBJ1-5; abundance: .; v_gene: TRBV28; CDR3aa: CASSLSQFNQPQHF; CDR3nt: TGTGCCAGCAGTTTAAGTCAGTTTAATCAGCCCCAGCATTTT
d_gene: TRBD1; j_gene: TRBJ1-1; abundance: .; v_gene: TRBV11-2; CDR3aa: CASSIEGAHTEAFF; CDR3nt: TGTGCCAGCAGCATCGAGGGGGCCCACACTGAAGCTTTCTTT
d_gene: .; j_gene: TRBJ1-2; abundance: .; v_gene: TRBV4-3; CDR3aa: CASSQGQGRGSGYTF; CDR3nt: TGCGCCAGCAGCCAAGGTCAAGGGCGGGGGTCAGGCTACACCTTC
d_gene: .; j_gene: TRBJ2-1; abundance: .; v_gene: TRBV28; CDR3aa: CASSAPSEYNEQFF; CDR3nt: TGTGCCAGCAGTGCGCCTAGCGAGTACAATGAGCAGTTCTTC
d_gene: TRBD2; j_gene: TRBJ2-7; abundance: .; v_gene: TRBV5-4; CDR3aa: CASSYPGTSGGFSYEQYF; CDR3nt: TGTGCCAGCAGCTACCCCGGGACTAGCGGGGGATTTTCCTACGAGCAGTACTTC
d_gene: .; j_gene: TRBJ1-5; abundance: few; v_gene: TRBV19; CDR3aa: CASSEVSNQPQHF; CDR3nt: TGTGCCAGTAGTGAGGTGAGCAATCAGCCCCAGCATTTT
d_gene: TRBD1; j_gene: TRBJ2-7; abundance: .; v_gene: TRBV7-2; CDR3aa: CASSYGGDRGALSYEQYF; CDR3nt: TGTGCCAGCAGCTATGGGGGGGACAGGGGTGCCCTCTCCTACGAGCAGTACTTC
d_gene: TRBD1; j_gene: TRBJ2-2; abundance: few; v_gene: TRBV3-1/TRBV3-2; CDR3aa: CASSPGTGGAGELFF; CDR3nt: TGTGCCAGCAGCCCTGGGACAGGGGGGGCCGGGGAGCTGTTTTTT
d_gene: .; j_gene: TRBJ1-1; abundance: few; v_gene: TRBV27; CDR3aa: CASSQSRGETEAFF; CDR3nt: TGTGCCAGCAGTCAGAGCAGGGGAGAAACTGAAGCTTTCTTT
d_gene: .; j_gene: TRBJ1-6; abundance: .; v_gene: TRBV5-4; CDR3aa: CASSLEPYYSPLHF; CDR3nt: TGTGCCAGCAGCTTAGAGCCGTATTATTCACCCCTCCACTTT
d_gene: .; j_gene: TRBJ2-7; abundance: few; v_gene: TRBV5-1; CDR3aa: CASSNTGLQPYEQYF; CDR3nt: TGCGCCAGCAGCAACACGGGACTTCAACCCTACGAGCAGTACTTC
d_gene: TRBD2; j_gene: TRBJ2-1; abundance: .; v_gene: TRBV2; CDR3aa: CASSGTSGEQFF; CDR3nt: TGTGCCAGCAGTGGGACTAGCGGCGAGCAGTTCTTC
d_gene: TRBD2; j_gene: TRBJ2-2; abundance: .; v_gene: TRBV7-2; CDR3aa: CASSLQAGDGELFF; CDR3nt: TGTGCCAGCAGCTTACAAGCGGGAGACGGGGAGCTGTTTTTT
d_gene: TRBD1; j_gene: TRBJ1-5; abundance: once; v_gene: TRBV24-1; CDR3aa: CATSDAQGSSFQPQHF; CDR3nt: TGTGCCACCAGTGATGCACAGGGGTCCTCCTTTCAGCCCCAGCATTTT
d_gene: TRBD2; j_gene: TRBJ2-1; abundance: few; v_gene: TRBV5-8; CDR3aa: CASSLVAAGGSEQFF; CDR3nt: TGTGCCAGCAGCTTGGTGGCGGCGGGCGGGAGTGAGCAGTTCTTC
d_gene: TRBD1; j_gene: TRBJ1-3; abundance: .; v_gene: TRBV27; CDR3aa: CASSGQGGRGNTIYF; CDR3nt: TGTGCCAGCAGTGGACAGGGAGGTCGCGGAAACACCATATATTTT
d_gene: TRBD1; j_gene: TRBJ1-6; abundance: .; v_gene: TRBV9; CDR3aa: CASSSQTGSSPLHF; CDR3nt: TGTGCCAGCAGCTCACAGACAGGGAGTTCACCCCTCCACTTT
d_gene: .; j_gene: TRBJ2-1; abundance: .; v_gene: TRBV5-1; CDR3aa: CASSLDPSNQFF; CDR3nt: TGCGCCAGCAGCTTGGATCCATCCAATCAGTTCTTC
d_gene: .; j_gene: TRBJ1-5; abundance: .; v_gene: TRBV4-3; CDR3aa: CASSQDIGVQPQHF; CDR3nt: TGCGCCAGCAGCCAAGATATCGGAGTTCAGCCCCAGCATTTT
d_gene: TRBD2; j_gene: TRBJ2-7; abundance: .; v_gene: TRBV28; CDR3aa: CASIRAGGPRGEQYF; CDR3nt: TGTGCCAGCATCAGGGCGGGAGGGCCGCGGGGCGAGCAGTACTTC
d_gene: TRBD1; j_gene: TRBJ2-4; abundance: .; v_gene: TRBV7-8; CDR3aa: CASSTRQGWKHF; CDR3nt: TGTGCCAGCAGCACCCGACAGGGCTGGAAACATTTC
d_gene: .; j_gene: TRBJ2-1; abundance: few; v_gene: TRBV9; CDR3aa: CASSVSSSYNEQFF; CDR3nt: TGTGCCAGCAGCGTTAGCAGCTCCTACAATGAGCAGTTCTTC